The following is a T cell receptor beta chain sequence with its context. This sample is part of a study of blood T cell repertoires in COVID-19. Overall study: T cells, B-cell-depleted T cells, or PBMCs provided the cDNA or gDNA that served as material.

V lost 6 bases and J lost 0, with 8 bases in between. The CDR3 is made up of 13 amino acids. Germline CDR1 SNHLY, CDR2 FYNNEI. Using immunoSEQ multiplex PCR, the repertoire was profiled, and TCRdb retains in-frame clones only, with some absent. The sample has 70,000 or so clones, just over 90% seen once; the top ten hold just over 5%. This receptor was obtained from a woman aged 18-35 years with acute or convalescent COVID-19. The V call is TRBV2, the J call TRBJ1-1; weak D call: TRBD1 (6 bases). Material: peripheral blood. In DNA form, the CDR3 reads TGTGCCAGCAGAGGACAGATGAACACTGAAGCTTTCTTT. Translated, it gives CASRGQMNTEAFF. The full variable domain, rest sourced from reference TRBV2 and TRBJ1-1, is EPEVTQTPSHQVTQMGQEVILRCVPISNHLYFYWYRQILGQKVEFLVSFYNNEISEKSEIFDDQFSVERPDGSNFTLKIRSTKLEDSAMYFCASRGQMNTEAFFGQGTRLTVV.